These 26 T cell receptor beta chains were sequenced from one sample in a study of regulatory T cells in long-lasting Graves disease listed by TCRdb under 2021. The library was obtained by multiplex PCR. These reads were obtained on an Illumina HiSeq 4000. iRepertoire HTBI primers and Arm-PCR amplification of CDR3 regions were used to construct TCR beta libraries. TCRdb passed the public sequencing reads through fastp at Q25 and MiXCR, retaining productive beta sequences. Rows merge per CDR3 protein into single entries with the most common DNA and genes. A total of about 470,000 distinct CDR3 sequences appear in this sample, about 20% of them only once. Roughly 8% of the sample is in the top ten clones. Reading the label with the study, this specimen's time point is: persistent/refractory GD, antithyroid drugs over 5 years with positive TRAb. For both TCR sequencing and RNA sequencing, RNA was extracted from PBMCs in TRIzol.

The sample here was peripheral blood mononuclear cells (PBMCs), taken when the disease was refractory, from a patient treated with antithyroid drugs. The receptors derive from a female donor with Graves disease.

This clonotype has ten or more counts. The chain joins TRBV3-1 to TRBJ1-3; TRBD1 matches at 9 bases. The J segment lost 16 bases and the V segment lost 4 bases, leaving 14 bases of the junction unmatched. The CDR3 spans 14 residues. CDR1 is LGHDT and CDR2 is YNNKEL in the germline V gene (reference sequence). CDR3 residues: CASSPRDRVLRRYF. CDR3 DNA: TGTGCCAGCAGCCCCCGGGACAGGGTCCTCCGAAGGTATTTT.

The chain uses TRBV7-2 and TRBJ2-1; TRBD2 matches at 14 bases. This CDR3 region has 16 residues. V dropped 8 bases and J dropped 9; count of bases not matched to a gene: 12. In germline, CDR1 is SGHTA, CDR2 FQGNSA. In DNA form, the CDR3 reads TGTGCCAGCTCTCGACTAGCGGGAGGGCCGGCGGGTGAGCAGTTCTTC. Protein product: CASSRLAGGPAGEQFF. Looking up the rest from reference TRBV7-2 and TRBJ2-1 gives the full variable domain: GAGVSQSPSNKVTEKGKDVELRCDPISGHTALYWYRQSLGQGLEFLIYFQGNSAPDKSGLPSDRFSAERTGGSVSTLTIQRTQQEDSAVYLCASSRLAGGPAGEQFFGPGTRLTVL.

The table lists this clonotype with many counts. The rearrangement links TRBV7-3 to TRBJ1-2, with D possibly matching TRBD1 (5 bases). Germline lookup yields CDR1 SGHTA and CDR2 FQGTGA. V dropped 0 bases and J dropped 8 bases, with 10 bases sitting between them. The CDR3 has 13 amino acids. CDR3 protein: CASSLTWGEGYTF. The CDR3 region has the DNA TGTGCCAGCAGCTTAACGTGGGGGGAAGGCTACACCTTC.

Only a few counts were recorded for this clonotype. The genes are TRBV2 and TRBJ2-1; 9 bases match TRBD2. The germline CDR1 and CDR2 sequences are SNHLY and FYNNEI. The V segment lost 8 bases and the J segment 3 bases; nucleotides outside the gene matches: 5. CDR3 length: 14 amino acids. For the CDR3, the DNA is TGTGCCAGCTCCCAGACTAGCGGCTACAATGAGCAGTTCTTC. Its protein is CASSQTSGYNEQFF.

In its sample, this clonotype was seen many times. The genes are TRBV6-1 and TRBJ1-5; D gene uncertain. CDR1 and CDR2 (germline): MNHNS, SASEGT. V lost 11 bases and J lost 1, with 15 bases in between. This CDR3 is 14 amino acids long. The CDR3 DNA reads TGTGCCGATGGGGAAGCCGGGAGCAATCAGCCCCAGCATTTT. Its protein product is CADGEAGSNQPQHF.

This clonotype was counted many times. The V and J genes are TRBV11-2 and TRBJ2-7; no clear D. CDR1 and CDR2 from the germline V gene are SGHAT and FQNNGV. Trimming shortened V by 5 bases and J by 5 bases, and 10 bases separated the two germline ends. This CDR3 has 12 amino acids. CDR3 loop: CASSIVPNEQYF. The DNA for the CDR3 is TGTGCCAGCAGCATAGTCCCCAACGAGCAGTACTTC.

With regard to this clonotype: A much larger clone lies one base from this, so it may be a read error. The genes are TRBV20-1 and TRBJ2-7; TRBD2 matches at 10 bases. Germline V lookup: CDR1 DFQATT, CDR2 SNEGSKA (reference sequence). This CDR3 contains 16 residues. V was pared by 1 base and J by 3 bases, with 9 bases of the junction left unmatched. CDR3 in amino acids: CSARGGASGSRYEQYF. The DNA of the CDR3 is TGCAGTGCTAGAGGGGGGGCTAGCGGGAGCCGCTACGAGCAGTACTTC.

This clonotype was seen many times. The genes are TRBV15 and TRBJ1-2, with D tentatively TRBD1 (6 bases). This CDR3 comprises 15 residues. V lost 8 bases and J lost 2, with 18 bases in between. CDR1 and CDR2 (germline): LNHNV, YYDKDF (reference sequence). The CDR3 loop is CATRRGGGQNYGYTF. The CDR3 nucleotides read TGTGCCACCCGCCGAGGGGGTGGACAAAACTATGGCTACACCTTC. The variable domain in full, completed from reference TRBV15 and TRBJ1-2, reads DAMVIQNPRYQVTQFGKPVTLSCSQTLNHNVMYWYQQKSSQAPKLLFHYYDKDFNNEADTPDNFQSRRPNTSFCFLDIRSPGLGDTAMYLCATRRGGGQNYGYTFGSGTRLTVV.

The CDR3 coding sequence is TGTGCCAGCAGTGATAGCCAGGGGTACACCGGGGAGCTGTTTTTT. Amino acids: CASSDSQGYTGELFF. The chain couples TRBV25-1 to TRBJ2-2, with D perhaps matching TRBD1 (6 bases). The CDR3 contains 15 residues. V was cut by 3 bases and J by 3 bases, with 11 bases left in between. Germline CDR1 reads MGHDK; CDR2 reads SYGVNS.

In this sample, this clonotype turned up a few times. The genes are TRBV11-1 and TRBJ2-1; the D gene is possibly TRBD2 (6 bases). Germline values: CDR1 SGHAT, CDR2 FQDESV (reference sequence). CDR3 length: 16 amino acids. The V end was cut by 5 bases, the J end by 2 bases, with 16 bases between. This chain's CDR3 is CASSTGRGSTYNEQFF. The CDR3 nucleotides read TGTGCCAGCAGCACCGGACGGGGGAGCACCTACAATGAGCAGTTCTTC. Looking up the rest from reference TRBV11-1 and TRBJ2-1 gives the full variable domain: EAEVAQSPRYKITEKSQAVAFWCDPISGHATLYWYRQILGQGPELLVQFQDESVVDDSQLPKDRFSAERLKGVDSTLKIQPAELGDSAMYLCASSTGRGSTYNEQFFGPGTRLTVL.

This clonotype was observed at least ten times. The chain carries TRBV12-3 or TRBV12-4 and TRBJ2-7; the match to TRBD1 covers 8 bases. The CDR3 has 15 residues. V shed 5 bases, J shed 2 bases, and the junction held 8 bases outside the gene matches. This CDR3 is CASSGPGTGPYEQYF. In DNA, the CDR3 is TGTGCCAGCAGTGGACCCGGGACAGGCCCCTACGAGCAGTACTTC.

In this sample, this clonotype turned up many times. V usage is TRBV28 and J usage is TRBJ1-1; tentatively, D is TRBD1 (6 bases). CDR3 length: 15 amino acids. Germline loops: CDR1 MDHEN, CDR2 SYDVKM. V lost 1 base to trimming and J lost 7 bases, with 16 bases between them. The DNA for the CDR3 is TGTGCCAGCAGTTTATTTGGTAGGGGGGCCTATGAAGCTTTCTTT. Protein: CASSLFGRGAYEAFF.

V usage is TRBV11-2 and J usage is TRBJ2-7; 8 bases line up with TRBD2. The CDR3 is 16 amino acids. V trimming: 6 bases; J trimming: 4 bases; junction bases outside the gene matches: 14. Per the germline V gene, CDR1 is SGHAT and CDR2 is FQNNGV. As DNA, the CDR3 is TGTGCCAGCAGGCGGCCGGGGGGGCCCATGATGTACGAGCAGTACTTC. Translating it yields CASRRPGGPMMYEQYF.

This clonotype was picked up many times. V usage is TRBV13 and J usage is TRBJ2-7; possibly TRBD1 for D (5 bases). Trimming cost V 5 bases and J 3 bases, with 11 bases left between them. The CDR3 runs to 13 residues. CDR1 PRHDT and CDR2 FYEKMQ come from the germline V gene (reference sequence). The CDR3, as DNA: TGTGCCAGCAGCGGACAAGAGCGCTACGAGCAGTACTTC. Amino acids: CASSGQERYEQYF.

The chain employs TRBV9 and TRBJ1-5, with 8 bases aligning to TRBD1. Germline CDR1 is SGDLS and CDR2 is YYNGEE. The CDR3 is 14 amino acids. Trimming removed 0 bases from V and 7 bases from J; junction bases left unmatched: 3. This CDR3 reads CASSVGTGGQPQHF. The CDR3 DNA sequence: TGTGCCAGCAGCGTAGGTACAGGGGGGCAGCCCCAGCATTTT.

This clonotype has just a few counts. The chain carries TRBV6-2 or TRBV6-3 and TRBJ2-7; 15 bases match TRBD2. The ends lost 5 bases at V and 7 bases at J; junction bases unmatched: 9. This CDR3 region has 16 residues. Germline CDR1 MNHEY, CDR2 SVGEGT. The CDR3 nucleotides are TGTGCCAGCAGTGGACTAGCGGGGGGGACTCGCATGGAGCAGTACTTC. This gives the protein CASSGLAGGTRMEQYF.

The chain joins TRBV10-3 to TRBJ1-2; possible D gene TRBD1, 6 bases. The CDR3 sequence is 13 residues long. Germline V lookup: CDR1 ENHRY, CDR2 SYGVKD. V lost 4 bases and J 2 bases, leaving 8 bases between the germline ends. In DNA form, the CDR3 reads TGTGCCATCAGTGGGGGGGCCAACTATGGCTACACCTTC. Translated, it gives CAISGGANYGYTF.

This chain connects TRBV6-2 or TRBV6-3 to TRBJ1-1, with TRBD1 matching 12 bases. This CDR3 spans 19 amino acids. CDR1 is MNHEY, CDR2 SVGEGT, per germline. The V and J ends lost 5 bases and 3 bases, in that order; junction bases with no gene match: 16. The CDR3, as DNA: TGTGCCAGCAGTGAAGCCCGGCCGGGGACAGGGGGCTTGTACACTGAAGCTTTCTTT. It yields the protein CASSEARPGTGGLYTEAFF.

The gene calls are TRBV30 and TRBJ2-6; 7 bases are a match to TRBD1. Germline trimming cut 4 bases from V and 2 bases from J; bases unmatched to any gene: 2. This CDR3 contains 14 residues. CDR1 and CDR2 (germline): GTSNPN, SVGIG (reference sequence). CDR3 bases: TGTGCCTGGACAGGGGGTGCTGGGGCCAACGTCCTGACTTTC. Its protein is CAWTGGAGANVLTF.

This clonotype was seen repeatedly, ten times or more. The V gene is TRBV28, the J gene TRBJ1-1; D remains unclear. In germline, CDR1 is MDHEN, CDR2 SYDVKM. V was clipped by 6 bases and J by 3 bases, with 11 bases between them. The CDR3 covers 13 residues. The CDR3 sequence is CASSLIVDTEAFF. The DNA for the CDR3 is TGTGCCAGCAGCTTAATTGTTGACACTGAAGCTTTCTTT.

The rearrangement links TRBV30 to TRBJ1-3, with D unresolved. V lost 1 base, J lost 0 bases, and 7 bases lay in between. The CDR3 consists of 14 residues. Germline V CDR1 and CDR2: GTSNPN, SVGIG (reference sequence). The CDR3 is CAWSGAGSGNTIYF. CDR3 nucleotides: TGTGCCTGGAGTGGGGCAGGCTCTGGAAACACCATATATTTT.

There are many counts of this clonotype. The V gene is TRBV28, the J gene TRBJ1-1; no clear D. Trimming stripped 5 bases from V and 3 bases from J, with 16 bases between. CDR1 MDHEN and CDR2 SYDVKM come from the germline V gene. The CDR3 is 15 residues long. CDR3 sequence (DNA): TGTGCCAGCAGTCCTAATGGGCCTCCCCACACTGAAGCTTTCTTT. Encoded protein: CASSPNGPPHTEAFF.

This chain connects TRBV3-1 to TRBJ2-1, with 8 bases that match TRBD2. This CDR3 has 15 residues. The junction had 11 bases not matched to a gene; V was cut back by 4 bases and J by 9 bases. Germline assignment: CDR1 LGHDT and CDR2 YNNKEL (reference sequence). The CDR3, as DNA: TGTGCCAGCAGCCCTGCAGCGGGAGCGCCTGTTGAGCAGTTCTTC. Its protein product is CASSPAAGAPVEQFF.

This chain connects TRBV7-9 to TRBJ1-4; 12 bases agree with TRBD1. CDR1 and CDR2 from the germline V gene are SEHNR and FQNEAQ (reference sequence). Trimming took 5 bases from V and 5 from J; bases not matched to a gene: 3. The CDR3 has 15 amino acids. The CDR3 reads CASSPGQGANEKLFF. The CDR3 nucleotides read TGTGCCAGCAGCCCGGGACAGGGGGCAAATGAAAAACTGTTTTTT.

This clonotype was detected only a few times. V usage is TRBV11-2 and J usage is TRBJ2-1, with D perhaps TRBD1 (6 bases). V was pared by 6 bases and J by 4 bases, with 16 bases between. Per germline, CDR1 SGHAT and CDR2 FQNNGV. This CDR3 is built from 15 residues. CDR3 coding DNA: TGTGCCAGCAGGCGAACGGGACAACTATACAATGAGCAGTTCTTC. This encodes CASRRTGQLYNEQFF.

This clonotype came up a few times. This chain uses TRBV27 with TRBJ2-7, with D perhaps TRBD1 (5 bases). The CDR3 is 15 residues long. CDR1 is MNHEY and CDR2 is SMNVEV in the germline V gene (reference sequence). V lost 2 bases and J lost 2, with 13 bases in between. CDR3 DNA: TGTGCCAGCAGTTTAAAGCCGACAGAACCCTACGAGCAGTACTTC. Translation gives CASSLKPTEPYEQYF.